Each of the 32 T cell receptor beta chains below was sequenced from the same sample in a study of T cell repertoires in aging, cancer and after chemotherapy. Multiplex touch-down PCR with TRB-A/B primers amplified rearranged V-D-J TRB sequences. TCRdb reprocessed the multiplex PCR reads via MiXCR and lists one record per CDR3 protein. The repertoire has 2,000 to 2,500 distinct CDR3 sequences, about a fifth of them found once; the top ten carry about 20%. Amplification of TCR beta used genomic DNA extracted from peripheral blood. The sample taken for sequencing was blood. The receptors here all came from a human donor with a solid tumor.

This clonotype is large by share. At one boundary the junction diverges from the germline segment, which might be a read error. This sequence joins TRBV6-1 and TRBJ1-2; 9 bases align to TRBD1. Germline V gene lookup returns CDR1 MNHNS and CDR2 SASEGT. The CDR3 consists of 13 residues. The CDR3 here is CASSERPGQGAPF. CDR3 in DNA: TGTGCCAGCAGTGAGCGACCGGGACAGGGAGCACCCTTC.

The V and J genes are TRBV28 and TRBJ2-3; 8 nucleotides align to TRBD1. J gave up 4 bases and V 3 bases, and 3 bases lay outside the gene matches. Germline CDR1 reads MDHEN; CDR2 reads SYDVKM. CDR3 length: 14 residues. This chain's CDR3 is CASSFRGRPDTQYF. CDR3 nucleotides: TGTGCCAGCAGTTTCAGGGGGCGGCCAGATACGCAGTATTTT.

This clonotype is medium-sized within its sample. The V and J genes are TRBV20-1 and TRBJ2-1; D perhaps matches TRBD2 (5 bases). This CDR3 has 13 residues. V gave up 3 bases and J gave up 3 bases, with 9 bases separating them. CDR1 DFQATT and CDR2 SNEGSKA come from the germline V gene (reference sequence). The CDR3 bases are TGCAGTGCTAGTGACTATCGCTACAATGAGCAGTTCTTC. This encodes CSASDYRYNEQFF.

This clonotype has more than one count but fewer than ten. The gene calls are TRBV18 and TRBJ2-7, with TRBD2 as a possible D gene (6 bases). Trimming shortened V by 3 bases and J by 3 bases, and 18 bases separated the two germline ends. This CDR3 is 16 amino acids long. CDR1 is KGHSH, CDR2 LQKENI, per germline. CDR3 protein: CASSPPPGGFFYEQYF. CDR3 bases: TGTGCCAGCTCACCCCCGCCCGGGGGTTTTTTCTACGAGCAGTACTTC. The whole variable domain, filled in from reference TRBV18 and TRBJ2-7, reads NAGVMQNPRHLVRRRGQEARLRCSPMKGHSHVYWYRQLPEEGLKFMVYLQKENIIDESGMPKERFSAEFPKEGPSILRIQQVVRGDSAAYFCASSPPPGGFFYEQYFGPGTRLTVT.

The CDR3 loop is CASSLLGMSNQPQHF. The CDR3 coding sequence is TGTGCCAGCAGTTTACTTGGGATGTCTAATCAGCCCCAGCATTTT. This chain links TRBV28 with TRBJ1-5, with D hard to call. The CDR3 length is 15 residues. Trimming took off 2 bases at V and 4 bases at J, with 12 bases between the two ends. Looked up from germline, CDR1 is MDHEN and CDR2 is SYDVKM.

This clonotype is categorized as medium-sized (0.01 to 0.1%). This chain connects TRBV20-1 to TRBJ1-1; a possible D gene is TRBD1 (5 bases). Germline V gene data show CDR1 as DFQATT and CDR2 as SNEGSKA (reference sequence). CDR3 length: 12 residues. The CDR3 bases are TGCAGGTCGTCCCAGGGTACCGCTGAAGCTTTCTTT. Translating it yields CRSSQGTAEAFF.

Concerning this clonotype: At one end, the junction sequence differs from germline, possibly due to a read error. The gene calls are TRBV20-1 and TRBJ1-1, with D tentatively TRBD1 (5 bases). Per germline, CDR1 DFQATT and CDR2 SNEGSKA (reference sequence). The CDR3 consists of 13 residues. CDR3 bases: TGCAATGCTAGAGTGGGGGGTGACACTGAAGCTTTCTTT. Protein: CNARVGGDTEAFF.

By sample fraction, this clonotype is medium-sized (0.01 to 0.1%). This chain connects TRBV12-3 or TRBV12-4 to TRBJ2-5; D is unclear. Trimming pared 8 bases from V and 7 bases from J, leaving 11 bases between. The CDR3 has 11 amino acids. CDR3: CASSKSATQYF. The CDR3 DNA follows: TGTGCCAGCTCTAAGTCTGCGACCCAGTACTTC.

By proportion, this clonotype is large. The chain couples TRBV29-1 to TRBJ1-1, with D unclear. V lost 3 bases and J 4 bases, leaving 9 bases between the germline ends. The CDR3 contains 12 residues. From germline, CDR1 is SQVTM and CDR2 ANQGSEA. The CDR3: CSVEPGSTEAFF. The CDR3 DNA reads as TGCAGCGTTGAGCCAGGCTCCACTGAAGCTTTCTTT.

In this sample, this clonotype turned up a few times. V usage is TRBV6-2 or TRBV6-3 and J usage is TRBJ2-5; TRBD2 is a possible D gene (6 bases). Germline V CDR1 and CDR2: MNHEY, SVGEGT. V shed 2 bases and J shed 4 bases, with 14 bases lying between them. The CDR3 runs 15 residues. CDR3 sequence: CASSYLGGSGETQYF. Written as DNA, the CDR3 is TGTGCCAGCAGTTACCTCGGAGGGAGCGGAGAGACCCAGTACTTC.

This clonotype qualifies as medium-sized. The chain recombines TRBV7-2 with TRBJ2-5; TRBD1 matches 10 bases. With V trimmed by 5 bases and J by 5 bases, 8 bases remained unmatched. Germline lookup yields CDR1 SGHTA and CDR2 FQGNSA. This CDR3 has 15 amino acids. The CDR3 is CASSRTTGGGETQYF. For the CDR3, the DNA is TGTGCCAGCAGCCGAACGACAGGGGGCGGCGAGACCCAGTACTTC.

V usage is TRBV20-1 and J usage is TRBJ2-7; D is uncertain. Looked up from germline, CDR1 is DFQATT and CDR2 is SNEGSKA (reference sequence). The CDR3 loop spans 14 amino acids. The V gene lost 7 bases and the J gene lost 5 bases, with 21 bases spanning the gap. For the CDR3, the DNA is TGCAGTGTTCTGAAAGACCGATACCCCCACGAGCAGTACTTC. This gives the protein CSVLKDRYPHEQYF.

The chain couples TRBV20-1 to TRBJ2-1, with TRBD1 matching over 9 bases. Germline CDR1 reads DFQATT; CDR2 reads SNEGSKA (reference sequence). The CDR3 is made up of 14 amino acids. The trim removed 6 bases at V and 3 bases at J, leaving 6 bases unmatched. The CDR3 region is CSARDRVDYNEQFF. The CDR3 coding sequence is TGCAGTGCAAGGGACAGGGTGGACTACAATGAGCAGTTCTTC.

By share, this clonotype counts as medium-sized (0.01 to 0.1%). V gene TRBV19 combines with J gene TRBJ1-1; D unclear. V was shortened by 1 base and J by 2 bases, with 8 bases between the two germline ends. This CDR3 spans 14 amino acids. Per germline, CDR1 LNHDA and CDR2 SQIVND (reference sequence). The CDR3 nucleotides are TGTGCCAGTAGTATAGGTAGAGGCAACACTGAAGCTTTCTTT. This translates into CASSIGRGNTEAFF.

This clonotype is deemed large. CDR3 residues: CSARGTGRRDGYTF. The CDR3 nucleotides are TGCAGCGCCCGAGGTACAGGGAGGAGGGATGGCTACACCTTC. The V gene is TRBV29-1, the J gene TRBJ1-2; D possibly corresponds to TRBD1 (6 bases). Trimming shortened V by 7 bases and J by 6 bases, and 21 bases separated the two germline ends. This CDR3 spans 14 amino acids. Germline CDR1 reads SQVTM; CDR2 reads ANQGSEA.

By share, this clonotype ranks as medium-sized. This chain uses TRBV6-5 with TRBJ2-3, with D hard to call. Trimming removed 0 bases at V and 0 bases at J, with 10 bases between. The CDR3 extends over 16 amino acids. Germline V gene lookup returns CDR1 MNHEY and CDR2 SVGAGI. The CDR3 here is CASSYSSRPSTDTQYF. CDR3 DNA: TGTGCCAGCAGTTACTCGTCGCGGCCCAGCACAGATACGCAGTATTTT.

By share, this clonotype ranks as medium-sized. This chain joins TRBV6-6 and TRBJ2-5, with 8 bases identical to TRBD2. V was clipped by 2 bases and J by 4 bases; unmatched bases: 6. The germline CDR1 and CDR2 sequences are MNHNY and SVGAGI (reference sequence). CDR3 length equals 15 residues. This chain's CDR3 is CASSYPGGGRETQYF. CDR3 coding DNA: TGTGCCAGCAGTTACCCCGGGGGGGGCAGAGAGACCCAGTACTTC.

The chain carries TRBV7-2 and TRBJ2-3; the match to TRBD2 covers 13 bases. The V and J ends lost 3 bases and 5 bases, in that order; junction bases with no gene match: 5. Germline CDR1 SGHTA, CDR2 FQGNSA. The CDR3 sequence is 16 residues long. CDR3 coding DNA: TGTGCCAGCAGCTTCGGACTAGCGGGAGTGGGAGATACGCAGTATTTT. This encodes CASSFGLAGVGDTQYF.

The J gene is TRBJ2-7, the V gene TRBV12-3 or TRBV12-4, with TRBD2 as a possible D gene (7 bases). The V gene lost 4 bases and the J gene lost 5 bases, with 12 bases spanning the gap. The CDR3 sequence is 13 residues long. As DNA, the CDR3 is TGTGCCAGCAGTTCGGGGGGCACGGACGAGCAGTACTTC. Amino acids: CASSSGGTDEQYF.

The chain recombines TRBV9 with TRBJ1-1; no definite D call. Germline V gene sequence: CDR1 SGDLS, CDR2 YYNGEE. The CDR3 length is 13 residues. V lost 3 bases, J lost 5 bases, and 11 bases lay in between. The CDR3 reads CASSAEPGTEAFF. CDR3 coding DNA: TGTGCCAGCAGCGCCGAACCTGGAACTGAAGCTTTCTTT.

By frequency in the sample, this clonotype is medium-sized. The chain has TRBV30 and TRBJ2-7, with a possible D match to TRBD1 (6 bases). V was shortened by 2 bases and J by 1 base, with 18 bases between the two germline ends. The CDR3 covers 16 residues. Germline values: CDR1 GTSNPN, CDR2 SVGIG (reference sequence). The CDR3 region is CAWSRIPGGPSYEQYF. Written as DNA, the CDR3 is TGTGCCTGGAGTCGTATACCTGGGGGCCCTTCCTACGAGCAGTACTTC.

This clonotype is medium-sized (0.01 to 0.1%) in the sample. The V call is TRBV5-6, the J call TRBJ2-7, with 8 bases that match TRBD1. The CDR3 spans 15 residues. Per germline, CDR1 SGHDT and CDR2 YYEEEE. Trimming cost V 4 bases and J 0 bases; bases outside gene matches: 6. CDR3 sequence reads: CASSDRGPNSYEQYF. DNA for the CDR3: TGTGCCAGCAGCGACAGGGGCCCAAACTCCTACGAGCAGTACTTC.

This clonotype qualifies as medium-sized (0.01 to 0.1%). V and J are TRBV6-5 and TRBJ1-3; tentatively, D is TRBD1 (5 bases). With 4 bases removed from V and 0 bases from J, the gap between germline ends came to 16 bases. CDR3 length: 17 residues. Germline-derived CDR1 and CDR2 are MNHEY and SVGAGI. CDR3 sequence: CASSLLFGGVSGNTIYF. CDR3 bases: TGTGCCAGCAGTTTGCTGTTTGGGGGAGTCTCTGGAAACACCATATATTTT.

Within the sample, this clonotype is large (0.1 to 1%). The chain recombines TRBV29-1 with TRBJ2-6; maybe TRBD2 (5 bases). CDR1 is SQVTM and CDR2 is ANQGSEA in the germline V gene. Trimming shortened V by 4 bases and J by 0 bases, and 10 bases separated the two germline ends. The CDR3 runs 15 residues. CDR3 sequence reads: CSVGLGSSGANVLTF. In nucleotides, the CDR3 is TGCAGCGTTGGTCTGGGGAGCTCTGGGGCCAACGTCCTGACTTTC.

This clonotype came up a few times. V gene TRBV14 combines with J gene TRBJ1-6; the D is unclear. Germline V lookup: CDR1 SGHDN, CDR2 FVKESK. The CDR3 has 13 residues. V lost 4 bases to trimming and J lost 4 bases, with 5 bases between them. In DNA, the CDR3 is TGTGCCAGCAGCCCCTCTTATAATTCACCCCTCCACTTT. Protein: CASSPSYNSPLHF.

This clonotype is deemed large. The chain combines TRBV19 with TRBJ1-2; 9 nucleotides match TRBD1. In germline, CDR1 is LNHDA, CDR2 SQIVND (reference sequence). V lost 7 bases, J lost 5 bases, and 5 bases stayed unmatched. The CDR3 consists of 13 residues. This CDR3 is CASNMDRGYGYTF. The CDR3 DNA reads TGTGCCAGTAACATGGACAGGGGTTATGGCTACACCTTC.

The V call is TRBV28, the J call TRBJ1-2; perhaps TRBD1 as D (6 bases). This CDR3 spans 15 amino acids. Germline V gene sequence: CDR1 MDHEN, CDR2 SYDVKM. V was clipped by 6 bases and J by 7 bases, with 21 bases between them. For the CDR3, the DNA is TGTGCCAGCAGCCCCCCCGTGGGGGGCGTGGGTGGCTACACCTTC. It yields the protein CASSPPVGGVGGYTF.

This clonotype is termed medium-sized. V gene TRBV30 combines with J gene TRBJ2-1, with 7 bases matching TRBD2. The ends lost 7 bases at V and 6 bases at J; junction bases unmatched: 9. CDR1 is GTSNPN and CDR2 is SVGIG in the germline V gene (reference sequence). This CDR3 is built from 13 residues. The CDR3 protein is CASSGAVLNEQFF. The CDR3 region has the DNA TGTGCCTCCAGCGGGGCCGTTCTCAATGAGCAGTTCTTC.

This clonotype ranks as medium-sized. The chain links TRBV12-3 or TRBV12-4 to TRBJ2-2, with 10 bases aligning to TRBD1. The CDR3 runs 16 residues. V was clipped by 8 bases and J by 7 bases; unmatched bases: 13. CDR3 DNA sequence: TGTGCCAGCCGCTTTTCCTGGGACAGGGGAGACGGGGAGCTGTTTTTT. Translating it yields CASRFSWDRGDGELFF.

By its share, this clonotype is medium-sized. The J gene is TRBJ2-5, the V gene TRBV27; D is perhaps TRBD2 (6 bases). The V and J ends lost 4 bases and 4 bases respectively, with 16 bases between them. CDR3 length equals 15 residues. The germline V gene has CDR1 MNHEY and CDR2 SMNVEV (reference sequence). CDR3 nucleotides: TGTGCCAGCAGTTCATCCGGGACTTGGGGAGAGACCCAGTACTTC. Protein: CASSSSGTWGETQYF.

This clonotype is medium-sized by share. CDR3 in DNA: TGTGCCAGCAGTGAAGCGCGACAAGATACGCAGTATTTT. It translates to CASSEARQDTQYF. V and J are TRBV6-1 and TRBJ2-3; no firm D call. The V gene lost 0 bases and the J gene lost 5 bases, with 6 bases spanning the gap. CDR3 length: 13 amino acids. Looked up from germline, CDR1 is MNHNS and CDR2 is SASEGT.

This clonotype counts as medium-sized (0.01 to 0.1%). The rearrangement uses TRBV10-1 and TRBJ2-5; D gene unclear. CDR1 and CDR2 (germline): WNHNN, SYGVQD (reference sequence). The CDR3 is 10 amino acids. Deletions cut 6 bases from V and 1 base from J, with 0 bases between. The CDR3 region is CASSQETQYF. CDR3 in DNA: TGCGCCAGCAGCCAAGAGACCCAGTACTTC.